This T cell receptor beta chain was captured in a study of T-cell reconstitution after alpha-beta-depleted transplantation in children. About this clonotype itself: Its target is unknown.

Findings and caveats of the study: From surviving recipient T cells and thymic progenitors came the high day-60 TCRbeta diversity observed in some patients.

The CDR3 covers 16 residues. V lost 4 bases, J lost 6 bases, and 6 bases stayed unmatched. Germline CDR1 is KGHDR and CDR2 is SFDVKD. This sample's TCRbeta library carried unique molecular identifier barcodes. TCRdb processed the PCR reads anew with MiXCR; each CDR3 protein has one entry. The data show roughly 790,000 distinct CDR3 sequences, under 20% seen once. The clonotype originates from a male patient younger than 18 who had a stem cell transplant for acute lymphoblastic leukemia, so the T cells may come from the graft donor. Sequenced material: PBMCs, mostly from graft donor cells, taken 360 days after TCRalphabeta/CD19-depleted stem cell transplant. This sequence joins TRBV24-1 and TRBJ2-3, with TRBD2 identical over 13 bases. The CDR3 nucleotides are TGTGCCACCAGTGACCAGGGACTAGCGGGATTGGATACGCAGTATTTT. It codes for CATSDQGLAGLDTQYF.